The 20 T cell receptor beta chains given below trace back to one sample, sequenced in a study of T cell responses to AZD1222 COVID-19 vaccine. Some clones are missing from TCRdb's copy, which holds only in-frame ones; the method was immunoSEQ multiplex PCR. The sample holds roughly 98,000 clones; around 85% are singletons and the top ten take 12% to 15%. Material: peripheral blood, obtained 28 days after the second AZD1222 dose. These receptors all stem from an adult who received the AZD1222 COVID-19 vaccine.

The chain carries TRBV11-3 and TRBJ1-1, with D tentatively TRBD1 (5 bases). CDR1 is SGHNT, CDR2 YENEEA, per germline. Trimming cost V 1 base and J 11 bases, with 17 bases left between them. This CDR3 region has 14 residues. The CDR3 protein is CASSLVGRDQAAFF. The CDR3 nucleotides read TGTGCCAGCAGCTTAGTGGGTAGGGACCAGGCGGCTTTCTTT. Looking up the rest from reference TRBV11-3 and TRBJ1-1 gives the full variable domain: EAGVVQSPRYKIIEKKQPVAFWCNPISGHNTLYWYLQNLGQGPELLIRYENEEAVDDSQLPKDRFSAERLKGVDSTLKIQPAELGDSAVYLCASSLVGRDQAAFFGQGTRLTVV.

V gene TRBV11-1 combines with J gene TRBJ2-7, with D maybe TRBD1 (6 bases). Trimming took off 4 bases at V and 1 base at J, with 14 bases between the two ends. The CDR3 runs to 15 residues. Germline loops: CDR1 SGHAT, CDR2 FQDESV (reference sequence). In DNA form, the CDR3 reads TGTGCCAGCAGCTGGGTGGACAGCGCGTCCTACGAGCAGTACTTC. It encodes CASSWVDSASYEQYF.

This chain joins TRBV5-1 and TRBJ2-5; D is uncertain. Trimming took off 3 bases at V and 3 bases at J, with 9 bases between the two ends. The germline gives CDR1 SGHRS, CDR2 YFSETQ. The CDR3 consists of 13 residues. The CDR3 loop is CASSSAVEETQYF. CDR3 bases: TGCGCCAGCAGCTCCGCGGTCGAAGAGACCCAGTACTTC. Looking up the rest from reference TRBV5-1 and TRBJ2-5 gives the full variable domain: KAGVTQTPRYLIKTRGQQVTLSCSPISGHRSVSWYQQTPGQGLQFLFEYFSETQRNKGNFPGRFSGRQFSNSRSEMNVSTLELGDSALYLCASSSAVEETQYFGPGTRLLVL.

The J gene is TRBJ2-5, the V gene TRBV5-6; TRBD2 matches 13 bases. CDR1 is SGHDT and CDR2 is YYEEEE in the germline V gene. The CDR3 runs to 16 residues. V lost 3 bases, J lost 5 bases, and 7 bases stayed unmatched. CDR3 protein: CASSSRLAGGSETQYF. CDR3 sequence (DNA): TGTGCCAGCAGCTCCAGACTAGCGGGAGGCTCGGAGACCCAGTACTTC.

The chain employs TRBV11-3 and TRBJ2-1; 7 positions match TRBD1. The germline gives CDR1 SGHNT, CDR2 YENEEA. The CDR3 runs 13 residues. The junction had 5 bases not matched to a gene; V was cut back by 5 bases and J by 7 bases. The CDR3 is CASSDQQGNEQFF. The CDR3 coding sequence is TGTGCCAGCAGCGACCAACAGGGGAATGAGCAGTTCTTC. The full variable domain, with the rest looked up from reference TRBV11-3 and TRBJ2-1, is EAGVVQSPRYKIIEKKQPVAFWCNPISGHNTLYWYLQNLGQGPELLIRYENEEAVDDSQLPKDRFSAERLKGVDSTLKIQPAELGDSAVYLCASSDQQGNEQFFGPGTRLTVL.

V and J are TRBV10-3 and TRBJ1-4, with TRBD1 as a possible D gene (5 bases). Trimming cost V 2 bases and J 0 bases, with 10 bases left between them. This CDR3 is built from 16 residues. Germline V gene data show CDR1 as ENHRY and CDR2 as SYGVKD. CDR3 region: CAISEGTPATNEKLFF. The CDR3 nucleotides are TGTGCCATCAGTGAGGGGACCCCTGCAACTAATGAAAAACTGTTTTTT.

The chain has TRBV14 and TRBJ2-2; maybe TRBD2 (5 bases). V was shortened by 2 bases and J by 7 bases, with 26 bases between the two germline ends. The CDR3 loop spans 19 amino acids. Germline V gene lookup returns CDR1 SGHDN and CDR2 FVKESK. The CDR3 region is CASSQIKGAESGTIGELFF. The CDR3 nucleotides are TGTGCCAGCAGCCAAATAAAGGGAGCGGAATCAGGAACAATCGGGGAGCTGTTTTTT.

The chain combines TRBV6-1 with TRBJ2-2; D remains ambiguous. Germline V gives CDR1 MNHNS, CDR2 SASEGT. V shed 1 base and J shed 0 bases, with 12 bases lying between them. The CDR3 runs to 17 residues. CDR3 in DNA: TGTGCCAGCAGTGAAGTGGTACAACCGCCGAACACCGGGGAGCTGTTTTTT. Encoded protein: CASSEVVQPPNTGELFF.

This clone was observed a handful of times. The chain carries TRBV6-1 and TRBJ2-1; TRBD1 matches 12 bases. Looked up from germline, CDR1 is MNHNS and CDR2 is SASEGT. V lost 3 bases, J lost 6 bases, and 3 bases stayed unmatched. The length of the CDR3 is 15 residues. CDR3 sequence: CASSDWGQGANEQFF. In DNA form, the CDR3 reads TGTGCCAGCAGTGATTGGGGACAGGGGGCCAATGAGCAGTTCTTC.

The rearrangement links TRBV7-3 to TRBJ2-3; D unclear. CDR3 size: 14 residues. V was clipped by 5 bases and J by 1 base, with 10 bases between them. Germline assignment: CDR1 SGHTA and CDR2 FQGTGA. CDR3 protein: CASSRDRGTDTQYF. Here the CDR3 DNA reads TGTGCCAGCAGCCGAGATCGTGGCACAGATACGCAGTATTTT.

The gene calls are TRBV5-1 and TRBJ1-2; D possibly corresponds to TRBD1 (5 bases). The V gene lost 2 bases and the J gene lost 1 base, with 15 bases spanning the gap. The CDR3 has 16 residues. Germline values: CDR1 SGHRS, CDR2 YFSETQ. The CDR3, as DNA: TGCGCCAGCAGCTTACCTAGGGGCTTTAGTAACTATGGCTACACCTTC. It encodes CASSLPRGFSNYGYTF.

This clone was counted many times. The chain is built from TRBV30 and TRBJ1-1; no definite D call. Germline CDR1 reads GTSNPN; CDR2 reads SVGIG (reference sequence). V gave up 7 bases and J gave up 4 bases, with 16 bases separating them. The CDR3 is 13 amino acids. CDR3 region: CAYRPGSSTEAFF. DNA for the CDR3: TGTGCCTATAGACCGGGATCTAGCACTGAAGCTTTCTTT.

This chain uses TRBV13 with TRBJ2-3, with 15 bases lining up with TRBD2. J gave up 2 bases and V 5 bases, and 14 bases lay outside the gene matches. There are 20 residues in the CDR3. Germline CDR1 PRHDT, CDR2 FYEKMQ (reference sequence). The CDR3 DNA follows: TGTGCCAGCAGCGGCACCGGGACTAGCGGGGGGCCCTCTGACACAGATACGCAGTATTTT. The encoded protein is CASSGTGTSGGPSDTDTQYF.

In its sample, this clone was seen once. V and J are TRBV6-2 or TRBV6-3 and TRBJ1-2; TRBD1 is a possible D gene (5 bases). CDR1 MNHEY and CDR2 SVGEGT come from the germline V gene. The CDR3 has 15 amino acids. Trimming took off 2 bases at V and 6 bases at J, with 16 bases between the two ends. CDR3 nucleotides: TGTGCCAGCAGTTACAACCCGGCCTCGGGGGATGGCTACACCTTC. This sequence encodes CASSYNPASGDGYTF.

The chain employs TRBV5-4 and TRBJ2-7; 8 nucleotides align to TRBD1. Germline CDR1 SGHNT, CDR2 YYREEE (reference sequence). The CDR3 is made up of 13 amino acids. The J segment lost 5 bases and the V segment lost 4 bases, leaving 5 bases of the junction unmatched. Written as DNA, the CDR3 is TGTGCCAGCAGCGCAGGGGGCGCGGACGAGCAGTACTTC. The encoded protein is CASSAGGADEQYF.

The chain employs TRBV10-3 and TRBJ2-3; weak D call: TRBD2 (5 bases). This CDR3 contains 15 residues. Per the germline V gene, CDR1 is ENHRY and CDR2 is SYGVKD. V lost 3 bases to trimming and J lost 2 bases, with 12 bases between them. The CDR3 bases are TGTGCCATCAGTGAATCGGGGAAGCCCACAGATACGCAGTATTTT. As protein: CAISESGKPTDTQYF.

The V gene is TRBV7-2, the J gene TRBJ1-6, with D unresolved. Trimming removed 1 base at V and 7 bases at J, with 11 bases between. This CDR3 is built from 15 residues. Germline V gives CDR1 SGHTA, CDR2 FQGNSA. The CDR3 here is CASSLDNRVNSPLHF. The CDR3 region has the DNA TGTGCCAGCAGCTTAGACAACAGAGTAAATTCACCCCTCCACTTT.

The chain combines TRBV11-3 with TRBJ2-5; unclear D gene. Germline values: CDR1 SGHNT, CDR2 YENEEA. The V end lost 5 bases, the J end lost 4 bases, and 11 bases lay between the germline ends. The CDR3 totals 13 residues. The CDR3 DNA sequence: TGTGCCAGCAGCGTCGTCAGAGGAGAGACCCAGTACTTC. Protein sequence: CASSVVRGETQYF.

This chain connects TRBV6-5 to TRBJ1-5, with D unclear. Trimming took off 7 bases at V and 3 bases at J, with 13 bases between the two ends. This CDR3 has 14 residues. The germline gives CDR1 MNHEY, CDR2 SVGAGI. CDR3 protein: CASNPNHSNQPQHF. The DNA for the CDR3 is TGTGCCAGCAACCCTAACCATTCCAATCAGCCCCAGCATTTT.

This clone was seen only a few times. The chain's CDR3 is CASSQGRSFGPWEKLFF. The CDR3 DNA sequence: TGTGCCAGCAGCCAAGGCCGATCGTTTGGTCCTTGGGAAAAACTGTTTTTT. This chain joins TRBV14 and TRBJ1-4; D is uncertain. CDR3 length: 17 residues. V dropped 1 base and J dropped 8 bases, with 20 bases sitting between them. The germline CDR1 and CDR2 sequences are SGHDN and FVKESK.